This is a list of T cell receptor beta chains from one sample in a study of Tregs in tolerant kidney transplant recipients. The table came from immunoSEQ multiplex PCR; TCRdb's copy has only in-frame clones and leaves some out. The sample lists more than 20,000 clones, 65% to 85% occurring once. The material sequenced was CD8+ T cells from blood (PBMCs), taken 6 months after the transplant. The receptor set was obtained from a human patient who received a combined kidney and bone marrow transplant. Some T cells may originate from the graft donor. Both conserved end residues are part of each CDR3. Each record gives: D gene, clone size, V gene, J gene, CDR3 DNA, CDR3 protein. A D gene is named only where the DNA matches it firmly. Clone size is stated in some rows and not others, as once, few, many or a class when expanded.

NA	few	TRBV5-6	TRBJ1-1	TGTGCCAGTGGGGAGGGCAAGTACGCTTTCTTT	CASGEGKYAFF
NA	NA	TRBV19	TRBJ1-5	TGTGCCAGTACAACGGGGTACAATCAGCCCCAGCATTTT	CASTTGYNQPQHF
NA	NA	TRBV27	TRBJ1-2	TGTGCCAGCAGTTATGGCAGGGGCGATGGCTACACCTTC	CASSYGRGDGYTF
TRBD1	NA	TRBV29-1	TRBJ2-1	TGCAGCGTTGACGGACAGGGGCTCTACAATGAGCAGTTCTTC	CSVDGQGLYNEQFF
NA	NA	TRBV19	TRBJ1-2	TGTGCCAGTAGTGGGCAGATGGATGGCTACACCTTC	CASSGQMDGYTF
NA	NA	TRBV29-1	TRBJ1-2	TGCAGCGCCTTGTCATGGCAGGCTAACTATGGCTACACCTTC	CSALSWQANYGYTF
NA	NA	TRBV7-6	TRBJ2-7	TGTGCCAGCAGCTTAGCGGCCAGTACCTACGAGCAGTACTTC	CASSLAASTYEQYF
TRBD2	NA	TRBV11-2	TRBJ2-7	TGTGCCAGCAGCTTAGGCTCTAGCGGAGCCTACGAGCAGTACTTC	CASSLGSSGAYEQYF
NA	few	TRBV19	TRBJ1-5	TGTGCCAGTAGTATCTGGGCCCCAGGCAATCAGCCCCAGCATTTT	CASSIWAPGNQPQHF
NA	NA	TRBV25-1	TRBJ1-1	TGTGCCAGCAGTCCCGGGGGTGGCAAAGCTTTCTTT	CASSPGGGKAFF
NA	NA	TRBV13	TRBJ1-1	TGTGCCAGCAGTTTAAGCCAGAACACTGAAGCTTTCTTT	CASSLSQNTEAFF
NA	NA	TRBV13	TRBJ1-1	TGTGCCAGCAGCGGCCGGGACACAGAAAGCACTGAAGCTTTCTTT	CASSGRDTESTEAFF
NA	few	TRBV7-2	TRBJ2-3	TGTGCCAGCAGCTTAGAAGCGGCCAGGGGCCCCAGAAGCACAGATACGCAGTATTTT	CASSLEAARGPRSTDTQYF
NA	NA	TRBV5-4	TRBJ2-3	TGTGCCAGTCAAATAGCGGATAGCACAGATACGCAGTATTTT	CASQIADSTDTQYF
TRBD1	NA	TRBV7-9	TRBJ1-4	TGTGCCAGCAGCGCAAAACAGGGGGGGGGTGATGAAAAACTGTTTTTT	CASSAKQGGGDEKLFF
NA	NA	TRBV28	TRBJ1-6	TGTGCCAGCAGAGACGTAGCTTCGCTCTATAATTCACCCCTCCACTTT	CASRDVASLYNSPLHF
NA	once	TRBV5-8	TRBJ2-1	TGTGCCAGCAGCTTGGGTGGGAGCTCCTACAATGAGCAGTTCTTC	CASSLGGSSYNEQFF
NA	NA	TRBV27	TRBJ1-1	TGTGCCAGCAGTTTAATCTTAAACTCTGAAGCTTTCTTT	CASSLILNSEAFF
NA	NA	TRBV19	TRBJ2-5	TGTGCCAGTAGTATAGATCGGGAGACCCAGTACTTC	CASSIDRETQYF
TRBD1	NA	TRBV27	TRBJ1-2	TGTGCCAGCAGCCCCGTCCACAGGGGCAGCTATGGCTACACCTTC	CASSPVHRGSYGYTF
TRBD2	NA	TRBV15	TRBJ2-7	TGTGCCACCAGCAAGACTAGCGGGGGAGCCTACGAGCAGTACTTC	CATSKTSGGAYEQYF
NA	NA	TRBV7-6	TRBJ2-3	TGTGCCAGCAGCCTCGGGACTCACACAGATACGCAGTATTTT	CASSLGTHTDTQYF
TRBD1	NA	TRBV6-1	TRBJ1-1	TGTGCCAGCAGTTATACAGGGGTGGGCACTGAAGCTTTCTTT	CASSYTGVGTEAFF
NA	NA	TRBV27	TRBJ2-1	TGTGCCAGCAGTGACATCAATGAGCAGTTCTTC	CASSDINEQFF
NA	NA	TRBV5-1	TRBJ2-2	TGCGCCAGCAGCTCCTGGGCAGGGGCAAACACCGGGGAGCTGTTTTTT	CASSSWAGANTGELFF
TRBD1	NA	TRBV30	TRBJ1-1	TGTGCCTGGAGAATAGGGACAGGGATCGCTGAAGCTTTCTTT	CAWRIGTGIAEAFF
NA	NA	TRBV7-9	TRBJ2-3	TGTGCCAGCAGACAGGGATACACAGATACGCAGTATTTT	CASRQGYTDTQYF
NA	NA	TRBV2	TRBJ1-4	TGTGCCAGCAGAGGGGTCGAAAAACTGTTTTTT	CASRGVEKLFF
NA	NA	TRBV6-6	TRBJ2-7	TGTGCCAGCAGTTTTGGCGGCTACTACGAGCAGTACTTC	CASSFGGYYEQYF
TRBD2	NA	TRBV13	TRBJ2-7	TGTGCCAGCAGCTTAGGGGTAGCGGGCCACGTCTCCTACGAGCAGTACTTC	CASSLGVAGHVSYEQYF
NA	NA	TRBV27	TRBJ2-3	TGTGCCAGCACCACAGAGACAGCAAATACGCAGTATTTT	CASTTETANTQYF
TRBD1	NA	TRBV7-9	TRBJ1-2	TGTGCCAGCAGCACAACAGGGGGCTCCTATGGCTACACCTTC	CASSTTGGSYGYTF
NA	NA	TRBV7-8	TRBJ1-1	TGTGCCAGCAGCTTTTACCCCACTACCGGGAACACTGAAGCTTTCTTT	CASSFYPTTGNTEAFF
NA	NA	TRBV5-4	TRBJ2-7	TGTGCCAGCAGCCATGGGCAGTTTCAACCCTACGAGCAGTACTTC	CASSHGQFQPYEQYF
NA	NA	TRBV27	TRBJ1-2	TGTGCCAGCAGTTTAAGTACGGGGGGCAGCTATGGCTACACCTTC	CASSLSTGGSYGYTF
NA	NA	TRBV6-4	TRBJ2-2	TGTGCCAGCAGTAATACAGAGAACACCGGGGAGCTGTTTTTT	CASSNTENTGELFF
TRBD1	NA	TRBV7-9	TRBJ2-7	TGTGCCAGCGGGACAGTTTCTAGATATGTATACGAGCAGTACTTC	CASGTVSRYVYEQYF
NA	NA	TRBV11-2	TRBJ2-7	TGTGCCAGCAGCTTCGGAGCAGGAGGGTCCTACGAGCAGTACTTC	CASSFGAGGSYEQYF
TRBD1	NA	TRBV5-1	TRBJ2-7	TGCGCCAGCAGCCCGGGGCCCACCGGGACAGGGGGATACGAGCAGTACTTC	CASSPGPTGTGGYEQYF
NA	once	TRBV6-5	TRBJ2-1	TGTGCCAGCGGGGTCGGGGGAGAGTACAATGAGCAGTTCTTC	CASGVGGEYNEQFF
NA	NA	TRBV11-2	TRBJ2-1	TGTGCCAGCAGCTTAGATCTTAGCTCCTACAATGAGCAGTTCTTC	CASSLDLSSYNEQFF
NA	few	TRBV5-1	TRBJ2-1	TGCGCCAGCAGCTTTGAGCGGACCAATGAGCAGTTCTTC	CASSFERTNEQFF
NA	NA	TRBV19	TRBJ2-1	TGTGCCAGTAGTATAGTGGAACGGGGGAATGAGCAGTTCTTC	CASSIVERGNEQFF
TRBD2	few	TRBV6-6	TRBJ2-7	TGTGCCAGCAGTCCCGGGACTAGCAGCCACGAGCAGTACTTC	CASSPGTSSHEQYF
NA	NA	TRBV19	TRBJ1-1	TGTGCCAGTAGTACACATACAGGATTCGCTGAAGCTTTCTTT	CASSTHTGFAEAFF
NA	NA	TRBV11-3	TRBJ2-2	TGTGCCAGCAGCTCAGTGACCCGACTGGGCACCGGGGAGCTGTTTTTT	CASSSVTRLGTGELFF
TRBD1	NA	TRBV7-9	TRBJ2-1	TGTGCCAGCAGCCCAGGGACAGGTCCTTCCTACAATGAGCAGTTCTTC	CASSPGTGPSYNEQFF
TRBD1	NA	TRBV28	TRBJ2-5	TGTGCCAGCAGTTCACCGGGGGGACAGGGGGCGGGGTCCCAGTACTTC	CASSSPGGQGAGSQYF
NA	NA	TRBV7-8	TRBJ1-2	TGTGCCAGCAGTCTTAGTGGAGTCTATGGCTACACCTTC	CASSLSGVYGYTF
NA	NA	TRBV28	TRBJ2-1	TGTGCCAGCAGTTTTACCGCAGGGTGGTCCTACAATGAGCAGTTCTTC	CASSFTAGWSYNEQFF
NA	NA	TRBV9	TRBJ1-2	TGTGCCAGCAGCGTAGGGGTAGAGACAGCAGATTATGGCTACACCTTC	CASSVGVETADYGYTF
TRBD2	NA	TRBV29-1	TRBJ2-7	TGCAGCGTTCAGCGGGGGGGCTCCTACGAGCAGTACTTC	CSVQRGGSYEQYF
TRBD2	NA	TRBV7-2	TRBJ2-5	TGTGCCAGCAGCGCTAGCGGGGGGGCCTTGGGGACCCAGTACTTC	CASSASGGALGTQYF
NA	NA	TRBV4-1	TRBJ1-1	TGCGCCAGCAGCCAAGGAGGGGGGAACACTGAAGCTTTCTTT	CASSQGGGNTEAFF
NA	NA	TRBV2	TRBJ2-3	TGTGCCAGCAGTGCACTAGCCACGGATACGCAGTATTTT	CASSALATDTQYF